This T cell receptor (beta chain) was recorded in a study of T-cell memory formation after mild COVID-19. TCRdb itself ran the 5' RACE reads through MiXCR, one entry per CDR3 protein. The table has some 130,000 distinct CDR3 sequences, 5% to 6.5% seen once. Germline CDR1 is LGHDT and CDR2 is YNNKEL (reference sequence). This CDR3 has 16 residues. V lost 5 bases and J lost 5, with 21 bases in between. The gene calls are TRBV3-1 and TRBJ1-1; D possibly corresponds to TRBD1 (5 bases). The clonotype comes from an adult woman who had mild COVID-19 (a few samples of this study predate the infection). Cell type and time point are not known. Sequencing was done on a sample of PBMCs or a T cell subset sorted from them (not recorded which). Written as DNA, the CDR3 is TGTGCCAGCAGCGCCACAAGGGGAAGGGATTCGACTGAAGCTTTCTTT. It codes for CASSATRGRDSTEAFF. Based on the CDR3 plus reference TRBV3-1 and TRBJ1-1, the full variable domain is DTAVSQTPKYLVTQMGNDKSIKCEQNLGHDTMYWYKQDSKKFLKIMFSYNNKELIINETVPNRFSPKSPDKAHLNLHINSLELGDSAVYFCASSATRGRDSTEAFFGQGTRLTVV.